One and the same sample provided the 10 T cell receptor beta chains below, sequenced in a study of control samples from healthy donors and cancer patients. Only in-frame clones appear in the TCRdb table, and some are missing; sequencing was by immunoSEQ multiplex PCR. The top ten clones hold around 9.4% of a sample with under 150,000 clones, around nine tenths of them seen once. The specimen was blood. These receptor sequences come from a man in his forties in good health.

The chain uses TRBV10-1 and TRBJ2-3; TRBD2 is a possible D gene (6 bases). V was trimmed by 0 bases and J by 4 bases, leaving 11 bases between them. The germline V gene has CDR1 WNHNN and CDR2 SYGVQD (reference sequence). The CDR3 extends over 15 amino acids. CDR3: CASSESNGGADTQYF. The CDR3 nucleotides are TGCGCCAGCAGTGAGTCGAACGGGGGAGCAGATACGCAGTATTTT.

In nucleotides, the CDR3 is TGTGCCAGCAGCTTGGGGGGGACAGGGGAAAAGCGGCCCCAGCATTTT. It is translated as CASSLGGTGEKRPQHF. This chain uses TRBV5-5 with TRBJ1-5; 10 positions agree with TRBD1. Germline CDR1 and CDR2: SGHKS and YYEKEE (reference sequence). The CDR3 loop spans 16 amino acids. Trimming took 0 bases from V and 9 from J; bases not matched to a gene: 9.

This CDR3 is CASSVVTGGEAGYTF. CDR3 coding DNA: TGTGCCAGCAGCGTAGTAACAGGGGGCGAAGCTGGCTACACCTTC. This rearrangement joins TRBV9 to TRBJ1-2; TRBD1 agrees at 9 bases. The CDR3 loop spans 15 amino acids. After removal of 0 bases from V and 7 bases from J, the junction contained 7 bases not matched to a gene. Looked up from germline, CDR1 is SGDLS and CDR2 is YYNGEE.

The gene calls are TRBV19 and TRBJ2-4; D may be TRBD2 (6 bases). This CDR3 comprises 16 residues. Germline CDR1 and CDR2: LNHDA and SQIVND (reference sequence). V dropped 1 base and J dropped 1 base, with 11 bases sitting between them. The CDR3 DNA sequence: TGTGCCAGTAGTATAGGGGTTCGGGGGGCCAAAAACATTCAGTACTTC. Amino acids: CASSIGVRGAKNIQYF.

This chain links TRBV3-1 (or the pseudogene TRBV3-2) with TRBJ2-7; D is unclear. V was clipped by 0 bases and J by 2 bases, with 11 bases between them. This CDR3 spans 15 amino acids. Germline CDR1 and CDR2: LGHDT and YNNKEL (reference sequence). The CDR3 sequence is CASSQDRDGTYEQYF. CDR3 coding DNA: TGTGCCAGCAGCCAAGATCGAGACGGTACCTACGAGCAGTACTTC.

The gene calls are TRBV5-5 and TRBJ1-1; D gene uncertain. The CDR3 is made up of 14 amino acids. The germline CDR1 and CDR2 sequences are SGHKS and YYEKEE (reference sequence). The V end lost 0 bases, the J end lost 4 bases, and 10 bases lay between the germline ends. The CDR3 region is CASSLEQWGTEAFF. In DNA form, the CDR3 reads TGTGCCAGCAGCTTGGAGCAGTGGGGCACTGAAGCTTTCTTT.

This sequence joins TRBV24-1 and TRBJ2-3, with a possible D match to TRBD2 (7 bases). Germline CDR1 KGHDR, CDR2 SFDVKD. The ends were cut back, 10 bases at V and 1 base at J, with 11 bases in the middle. The CDR3 has 13 amino acids. CDR3 residues: CATGGGGTDTQYF. The CDR3 DNA reads as TGTGCCACGGGAGGGGGGGGCACAGATACGCAGTATTTT.

The chain employs TRBV6-5 and TRBJ1-2; 7 bases are a match to TRBD1. V lost 6 bases and J lost 2; bases outside the gene matches: 6. The CDR3 totals 14 residues. Germline values: CDR1 MNHEY, CDR2 SVGAGI. The CDR3 protein is CASSQRGPNYGYTF. DNA of the CDR3: TGTGCCAGCAGCCAAAGGGGGCCGAACTATGGCTACACCTTC.

The chain combines TRBV11-2 with TRBJ2-2; D perhaps matches TRBD2 (5 bases). V lost 1 base to trimming and J lost 1 base, with 10 bases between them. CDR1 and CDR2 (germline): SGHAT, FQNNGV. The CDR3 totals 16 residues. CDR3 coding DNA: TGTGCCAGCAGCTTAGGAGACGGGGTGAACACCGGGGAGCTGTTTTTT. Protein: CASSLGDGVNTGELFF.

The V and J genes are TRBV5-1 and TRBJ2-3; TRBD2 matches at 8 bases. The CDR3 extends over 15 amino acids. V lost 5 bases, J lost 7 bases, and 12 bases stayed unmatched. CDR1 is SGHRS, CDR2 YFSETQ, per germline. The CDR3 nucleotides are TGCGCCAGCAGTTTGACGGGGGGGAGGATAAATACGCAGTATTTT. This sequence encodes CASSLTGGRINTQYF.